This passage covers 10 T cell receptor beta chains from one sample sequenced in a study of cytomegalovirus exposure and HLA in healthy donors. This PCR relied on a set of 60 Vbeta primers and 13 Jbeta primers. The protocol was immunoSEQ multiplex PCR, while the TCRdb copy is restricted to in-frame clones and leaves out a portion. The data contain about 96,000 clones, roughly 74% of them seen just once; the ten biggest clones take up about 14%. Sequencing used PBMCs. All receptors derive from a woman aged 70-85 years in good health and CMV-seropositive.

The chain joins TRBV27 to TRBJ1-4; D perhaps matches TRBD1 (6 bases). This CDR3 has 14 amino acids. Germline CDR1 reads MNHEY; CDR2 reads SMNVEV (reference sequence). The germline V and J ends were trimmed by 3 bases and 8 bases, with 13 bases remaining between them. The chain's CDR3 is CASSLMGHQEKLFF. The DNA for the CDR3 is TGTGCCAGCAGTTTGATGGGACATCAAGAAAAACTGTTTTTT.

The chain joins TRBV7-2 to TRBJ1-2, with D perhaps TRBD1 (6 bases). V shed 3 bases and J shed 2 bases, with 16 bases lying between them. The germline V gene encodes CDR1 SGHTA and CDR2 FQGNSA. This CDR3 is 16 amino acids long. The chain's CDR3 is CASSLVTGTSNYGYTF. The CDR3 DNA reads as TGTGCCAGCAGCTTGGTGACCGGGACATCAAACTATGGCTACACCTTC.

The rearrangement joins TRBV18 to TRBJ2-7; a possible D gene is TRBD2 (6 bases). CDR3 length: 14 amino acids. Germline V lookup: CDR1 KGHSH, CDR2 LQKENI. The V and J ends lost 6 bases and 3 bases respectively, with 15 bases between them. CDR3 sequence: CASSTTRINYEQYF. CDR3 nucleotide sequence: TGTGCCAGCTCGACGACTAGAATTAACTACGAGCAGTACTTC.

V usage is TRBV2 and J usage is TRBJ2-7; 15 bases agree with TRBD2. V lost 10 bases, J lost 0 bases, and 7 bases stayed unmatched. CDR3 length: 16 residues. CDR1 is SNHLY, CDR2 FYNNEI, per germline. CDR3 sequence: CAKSGTSGRNSYEQYF. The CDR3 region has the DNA TGTGCCAAAAGCGGGACTAGCGGGAGGAACTCCTACGAGCAGTACTTC.

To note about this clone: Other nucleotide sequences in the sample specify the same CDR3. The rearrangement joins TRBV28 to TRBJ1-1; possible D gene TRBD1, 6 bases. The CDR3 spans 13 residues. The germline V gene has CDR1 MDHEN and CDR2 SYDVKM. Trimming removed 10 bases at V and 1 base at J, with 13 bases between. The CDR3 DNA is TGTGCCACCTCAGGACAGCCGAACACTGAAGCTTTCTTT. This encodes CATSGQPNTEAFF.

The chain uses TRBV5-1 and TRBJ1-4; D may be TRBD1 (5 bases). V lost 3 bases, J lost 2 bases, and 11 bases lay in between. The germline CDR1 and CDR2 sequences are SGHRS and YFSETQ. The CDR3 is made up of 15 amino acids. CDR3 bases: TGCGCCAGCAGCTACACAGGAATGACTAATGAAAAACTGTTTTTT. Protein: CASSYTGMTNEKLFF.

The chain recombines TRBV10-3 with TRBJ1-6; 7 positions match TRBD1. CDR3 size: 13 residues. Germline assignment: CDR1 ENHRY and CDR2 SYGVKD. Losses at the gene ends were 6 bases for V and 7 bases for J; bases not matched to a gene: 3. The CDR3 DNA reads TGTGCCATCAGAACAGGGGCCAATTCACCCCTCCACTTT. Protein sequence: CAIRTGANSPLHF.

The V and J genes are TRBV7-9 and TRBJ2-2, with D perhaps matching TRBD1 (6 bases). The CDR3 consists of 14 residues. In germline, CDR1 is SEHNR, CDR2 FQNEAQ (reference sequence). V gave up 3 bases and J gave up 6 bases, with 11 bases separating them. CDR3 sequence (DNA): TGTGCCAGCAGCTTGGTACAGGGATCCGGGGAGCTGTTTTTT. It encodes CASSLVQGSGELFF. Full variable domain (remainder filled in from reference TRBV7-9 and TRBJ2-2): DTGVSQNPRHKITKRGQNVTFRCDPISEHNRLYWYRQTLGQGPEFLTYFQNEAQLEKSRLLSDRFSAERPKGSFSTLEIQRTEQGDSAMYLCASSLVQGSGELFFGEGSRLTVL.

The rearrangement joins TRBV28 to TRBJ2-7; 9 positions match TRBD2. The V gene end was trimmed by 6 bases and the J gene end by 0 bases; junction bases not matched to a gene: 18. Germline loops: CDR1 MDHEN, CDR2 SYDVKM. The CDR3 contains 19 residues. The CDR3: CASRDRSGRLSAPSYEQYF. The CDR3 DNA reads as TGTGCCAGCAGAGACCGGAGCGGGAGGCTCTCGGCGCCCTCCTACGAGCAGTACTTC.

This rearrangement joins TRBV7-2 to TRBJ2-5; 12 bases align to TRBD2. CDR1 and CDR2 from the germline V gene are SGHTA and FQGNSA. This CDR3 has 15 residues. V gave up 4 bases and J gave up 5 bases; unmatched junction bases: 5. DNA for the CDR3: TGTGCCAGCAGCTCGCTAGCGGGGGGGCGGGAGACCCAGTACTTC. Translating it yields CASSSLAGGRETQYF.